The clone carrying this T cell receptor beta chain showed up many times. The CDR3 runs 16 residues. Per the germline V gene, CDR1 is MGHRA and CDR2 is YSYEKL. Trimming at V came to 0 bases and at J to 12 bases, leaving 15 bases not matched to a gene. The data were obtained in a study of T-cell reconstitution after alpha-beta-depleted transplantation in children. A TCRbeta library incorporating unique molecular identifiers was prepared. TCRdb itself ran the PCR reads through MiXCR, one entry per CDR3 protein. The sample records about 98,000 distinct CDR3 sequences, less than 25% being singletons. Here the sequenced sample was PBMCs, taken before TCRalphabeta/CD19-depleted stem cell transplant. This receptor was taken from a boy aged 2 to 10 with acute lymphoblastic leukemia, due to receive a stem cell transplant. The chain carries TRBV4-1 and TRBJ2-7; 9 positions match TRBD2. This CDR3 is CASSQDRRLAEPPWYF. The CDR3 DNA reads as TGCGCCAGCAGCCAAGATCGGCGACTAGCGGAGCCCCCGTGGTACTTC.